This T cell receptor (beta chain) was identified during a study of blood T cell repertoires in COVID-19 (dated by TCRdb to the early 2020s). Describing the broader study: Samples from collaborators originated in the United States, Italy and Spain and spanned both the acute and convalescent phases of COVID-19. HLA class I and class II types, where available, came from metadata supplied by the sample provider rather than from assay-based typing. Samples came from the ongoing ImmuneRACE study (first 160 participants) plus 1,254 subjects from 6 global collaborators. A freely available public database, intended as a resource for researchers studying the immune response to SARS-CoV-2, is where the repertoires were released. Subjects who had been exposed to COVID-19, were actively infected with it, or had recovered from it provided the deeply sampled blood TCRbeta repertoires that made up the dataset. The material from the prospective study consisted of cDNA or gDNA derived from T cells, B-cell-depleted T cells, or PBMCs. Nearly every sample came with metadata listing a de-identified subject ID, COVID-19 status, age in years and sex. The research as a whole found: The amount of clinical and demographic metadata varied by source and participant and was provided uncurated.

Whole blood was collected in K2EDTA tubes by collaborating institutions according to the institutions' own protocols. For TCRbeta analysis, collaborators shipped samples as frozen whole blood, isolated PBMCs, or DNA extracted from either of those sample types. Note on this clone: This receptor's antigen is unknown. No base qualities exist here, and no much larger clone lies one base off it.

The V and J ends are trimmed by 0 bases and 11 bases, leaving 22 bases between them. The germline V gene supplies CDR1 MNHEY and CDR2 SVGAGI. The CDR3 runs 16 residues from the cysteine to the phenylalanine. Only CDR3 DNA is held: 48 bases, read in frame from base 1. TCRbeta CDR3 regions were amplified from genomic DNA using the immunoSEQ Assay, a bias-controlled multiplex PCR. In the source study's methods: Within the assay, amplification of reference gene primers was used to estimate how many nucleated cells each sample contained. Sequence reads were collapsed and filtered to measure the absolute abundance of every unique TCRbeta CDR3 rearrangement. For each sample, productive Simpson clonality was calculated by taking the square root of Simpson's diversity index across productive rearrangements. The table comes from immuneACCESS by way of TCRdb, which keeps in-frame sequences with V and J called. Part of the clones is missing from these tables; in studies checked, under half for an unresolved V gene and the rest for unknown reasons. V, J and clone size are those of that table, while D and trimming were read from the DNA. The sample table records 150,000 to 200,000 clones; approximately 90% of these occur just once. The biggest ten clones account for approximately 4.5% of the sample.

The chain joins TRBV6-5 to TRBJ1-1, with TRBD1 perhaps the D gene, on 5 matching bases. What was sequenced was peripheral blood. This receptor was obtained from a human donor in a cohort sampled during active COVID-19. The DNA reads TGTGCCAGCAGTTACTCTGCCGGGACTAGTCCACTTCGGGCTTTCTTT. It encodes CASSYSAGTSPLRAFF.